Listed below are T cell receptor beta chains from one sample, sequenced in a study of monozygotic twins with inflammatory bowel disease. From the 5' RACE reads, TCRdb lists one entry per CDR3 protein and no DNA. The listing contains more than 300,000 distinct CDR3 sequences. The sequenced material came from blood. These receptors were obtained from a human donor with ulcerative colitis or Crohn's disease, or a healthy co-twin of an affected twin (not recorded which). Both conserved end residues are part of each CDR3.

v_call	j_call	cdr3_aa
TRBV11-2	TRBJ2-1	CASSLLGGSYNEQFF
TRBV5-1	TRBJ2-6	CASRFSGANVLTF
TRBV7-2	TRBJ1-5	CASSLVSRGGQPQHF
TRBV7-3	TRBJ2-5	CASSLSGAGAQYF
TRBV28	TRBJ1-1	CANSRSGNTEAFF
TRBV11-2	TRBJ2-3	CASSPPLRGGTSTDTQYF
TRBV6-2/TRBV6-3	TRBJ2-7	CASSFGGGGRYEQYF
TRBV4-3	TRBJ2-7	CASSQAPYLNEQYF
TRBV29-1	TRBJ2-1	CSAETGLPYNEQFF
TRBV5-1	TRBJ2-5	CASSPSRNQETQYF
TRBV5-1	TRBJ2-2	CASSLGQAVSTGELFF
TRBV7-9	TRBJ2-5	CASSLGLLGQETQYF
TRBV30	TRBJ2-3	CAWSDRGGPDTQYF
TRBV5-1	TRBJ2-1	CASSPAGTDYNEQFF
TRBV4-3	TRBJ1-1	CASSQDRACEAFF
TRBV7-9	TRBJ1-2	CASSKWVGYTF
TRBV12-3/TRBV12-4	TRBJ1-4	CASSSGQTLREKLFF
TRBV5-1	TRBJ2-1	CASSLAWTGGAYEQFF
TRBV20-1	TRBJ2-5	CSARGPVAWGQETQYF
TRBV29-1	TRBJ1-2	CSVEDGQGPHTF
TRBV7-9	TRBJ2-1	CASSFVGDNEQFF
TRBV30	TRBJ2-1	CAWLPRSSPSSWFF
TRBV2	TRBJ2-7	CASRIYVQGEQYF
TRBV24-1	TRBJ2-3	CATSDSSTGGDTQYF
TRBV20-1	TRBJ1-1	CSARSLIPDRGKRFNTEAFF
TRBV20-1	TRBJ2-1	CSARVPGVSYNEQFF
TRBV4-1	TRBJ2-7	CASSQGGGKYEQYF
TRBV5-1	TRBJ2-1	CASSPDPRATQFF
TRBV12-3/TRBV12-4	TRBJ2-5	CASSFASGQETQYF
TRBV4-2	TRBJ1-1	CASSDRGMGNTEAFF
TRBV20-1	TRBJ2-5	CSAWGSQETQYF
TRBV29-1	TRBJ2-7	CSAMGQYNYEQYF
TRBV13	TRBJ2-7	CASSLTRLGSSYEQYF
TRBV5-1	TRBJ2-7	CASSLARTKTYEQYF
TRBV15	TRBJ1-4	CATRPGAGLNEKLFF
TRBV4-3	TRBJ2-3	CASSQGTGANTQYF
TRBV5-6	TRBJ2-7	CASSLLDRGSYEQYF
TRBV7-9	TRBJ2-1	CASIRSGQTYNEQFF
TRBV15	TRBJ2-7	CATVRDRGGLAYEQYF
TRBV25-1	TRBJ1-1	CASSALTGWREAFF
TRBV7-8	TRBJ2-5	CASSLRLGRETQYF
TRBV20-1	TRBJ2-6	CSARDMVAGYSSGANVLTF
TRBV4-3	TRBJ2-3	CASSQGSSYTTDTQYF
TRBV30	TRBJ2-5	CAWSLGTETQYF
TRBV20-1	TRBJ1-1	CSAAGPMNTEAFF
TRBV5-4	TRBJ2-3	CASSRPLAGGDTQYF
TRBV20-1	TRBJ1-6	CSARATRLRLRNSPLHF
TRBV5-1	TRBJ1-4	CASSFKSSWGVSNEKLFF
TRBV30	TRBJ1-5	CAWSEGQVNQPQHF
TRBV7-3	TRBJ2-5	CASSLTSGGAGETQYF
TRBV5-1	TRBJ2-5	CASSLVGTRGETQYF